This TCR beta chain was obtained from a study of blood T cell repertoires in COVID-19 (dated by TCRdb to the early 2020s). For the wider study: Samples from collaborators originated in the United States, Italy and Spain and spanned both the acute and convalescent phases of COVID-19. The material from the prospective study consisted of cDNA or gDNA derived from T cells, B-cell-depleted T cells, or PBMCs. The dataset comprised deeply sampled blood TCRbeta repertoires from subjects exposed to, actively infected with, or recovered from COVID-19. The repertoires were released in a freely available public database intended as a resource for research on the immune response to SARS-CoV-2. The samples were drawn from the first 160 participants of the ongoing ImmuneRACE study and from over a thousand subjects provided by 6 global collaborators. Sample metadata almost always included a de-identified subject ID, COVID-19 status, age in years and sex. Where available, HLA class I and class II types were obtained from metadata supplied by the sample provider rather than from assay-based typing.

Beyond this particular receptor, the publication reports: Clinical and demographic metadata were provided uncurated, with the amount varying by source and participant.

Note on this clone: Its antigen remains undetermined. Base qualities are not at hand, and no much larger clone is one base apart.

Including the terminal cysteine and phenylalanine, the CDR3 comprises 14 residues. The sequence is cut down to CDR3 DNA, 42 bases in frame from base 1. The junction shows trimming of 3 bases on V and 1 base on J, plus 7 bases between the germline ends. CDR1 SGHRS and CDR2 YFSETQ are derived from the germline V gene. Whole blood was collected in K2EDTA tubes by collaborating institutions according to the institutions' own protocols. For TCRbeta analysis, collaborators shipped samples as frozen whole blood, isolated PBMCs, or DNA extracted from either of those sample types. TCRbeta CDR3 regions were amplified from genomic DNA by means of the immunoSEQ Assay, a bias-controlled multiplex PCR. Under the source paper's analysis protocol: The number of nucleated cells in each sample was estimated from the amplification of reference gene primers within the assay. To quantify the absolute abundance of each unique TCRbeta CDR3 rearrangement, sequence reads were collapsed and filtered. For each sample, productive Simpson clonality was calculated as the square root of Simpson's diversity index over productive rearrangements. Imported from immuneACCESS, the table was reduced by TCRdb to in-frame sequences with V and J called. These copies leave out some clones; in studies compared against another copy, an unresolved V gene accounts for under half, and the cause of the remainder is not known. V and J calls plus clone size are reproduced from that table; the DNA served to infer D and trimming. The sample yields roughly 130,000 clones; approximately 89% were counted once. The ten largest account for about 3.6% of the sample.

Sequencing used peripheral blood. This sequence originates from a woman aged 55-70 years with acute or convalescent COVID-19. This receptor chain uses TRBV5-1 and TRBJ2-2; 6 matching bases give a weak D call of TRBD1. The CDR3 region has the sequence CASSWTVNTGELFF. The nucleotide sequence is TGCGCCAGCAGCTGGACAGTGAACACCGGGGAGCTGTTTTTT.